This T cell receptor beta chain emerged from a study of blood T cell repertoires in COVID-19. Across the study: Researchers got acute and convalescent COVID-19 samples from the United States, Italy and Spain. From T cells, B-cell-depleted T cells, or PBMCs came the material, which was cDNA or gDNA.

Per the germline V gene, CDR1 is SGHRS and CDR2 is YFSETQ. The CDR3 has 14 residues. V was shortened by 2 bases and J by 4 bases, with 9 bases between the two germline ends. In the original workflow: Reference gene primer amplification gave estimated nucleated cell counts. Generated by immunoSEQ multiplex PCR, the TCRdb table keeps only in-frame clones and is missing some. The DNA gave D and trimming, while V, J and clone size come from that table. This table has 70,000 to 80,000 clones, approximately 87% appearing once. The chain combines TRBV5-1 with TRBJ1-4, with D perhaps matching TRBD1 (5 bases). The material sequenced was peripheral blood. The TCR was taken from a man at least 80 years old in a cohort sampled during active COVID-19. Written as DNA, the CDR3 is TGCGCCAGCAGCTTCGGGCAGGGTAATGAAAAACTGTTTTTT. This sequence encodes CASSFGQGNEKLFF.